This TCR beta chain was sequenced in a study of T cells expressing NK-cell markers. The CDR3 runs to 14 residues. CDR1 and CDR2 (germline): MNHEY, SMNVEV (reference sequence). TCRdb reworked the 5' RACE reads into one entry per CDR3 protein, no DNA. The listing contains some 410,000 distinct CDR3 sequences. The clonotype was recovered from a woman between 18 and 70 years old in good health. The specimen was blood T cells: a sorted CD56 or NKG2C T cell subset, CD4+ or CD8+ T cells, or bulk PBMC T cells (not recorded which). V usage is TRBV27 and J usage is TRBJ2-1; checking the TCRdb D call of TRBD2 is not possible without DNA. The CDR3 loop reads CASSAGTILNEQFF.